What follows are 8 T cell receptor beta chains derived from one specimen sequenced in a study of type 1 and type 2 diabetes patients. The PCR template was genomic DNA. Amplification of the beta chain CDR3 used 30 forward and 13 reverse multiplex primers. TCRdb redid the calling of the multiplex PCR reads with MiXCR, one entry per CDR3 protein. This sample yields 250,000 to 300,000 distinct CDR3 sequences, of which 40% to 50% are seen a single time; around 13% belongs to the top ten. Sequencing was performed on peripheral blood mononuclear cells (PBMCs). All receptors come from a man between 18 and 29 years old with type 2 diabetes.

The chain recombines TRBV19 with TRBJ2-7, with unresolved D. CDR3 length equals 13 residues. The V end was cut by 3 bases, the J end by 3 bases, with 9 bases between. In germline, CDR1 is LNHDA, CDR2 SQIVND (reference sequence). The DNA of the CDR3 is TGTGCCAGTAGTATCGACGGTCGCTACGAGCAGTACTTC. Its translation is CASSIDGRYEQYF.

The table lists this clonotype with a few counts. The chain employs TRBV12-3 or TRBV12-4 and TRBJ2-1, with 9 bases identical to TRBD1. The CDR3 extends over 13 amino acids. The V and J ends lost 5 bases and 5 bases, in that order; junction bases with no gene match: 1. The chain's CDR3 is CASSRTGDNEQFF. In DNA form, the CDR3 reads TGTGCCAGCAGTCGGACAGGGGACAATGAGCAGTTCTTC.

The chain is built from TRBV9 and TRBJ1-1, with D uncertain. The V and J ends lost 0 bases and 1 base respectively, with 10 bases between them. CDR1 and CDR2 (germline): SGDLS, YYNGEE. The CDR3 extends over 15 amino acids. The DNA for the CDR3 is TGTGCCAGCAGCGTAGTCGAAGGCAGGAACACTGAAGCTTTCTTT. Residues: CASSVVEGRNTEAFF.

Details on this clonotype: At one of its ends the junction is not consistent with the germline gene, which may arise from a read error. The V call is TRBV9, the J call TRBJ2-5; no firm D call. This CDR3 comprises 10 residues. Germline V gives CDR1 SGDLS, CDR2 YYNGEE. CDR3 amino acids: CASSVDCQNF. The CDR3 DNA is TGTGCCAGCAGCGTAGACTGTCAGAACTTC.

The DNA of the CDR3 is TGTGCCAGCAGCTTATGGACTAGCGGGAACAATGAGCAGTTCTTC. This sequence encodes CASSLWTSGNNEQFF. This chain links TRBV7-3 with TRBJ2-1; 12 nucleotides match TRBD2. After removal of 2 bases from V and 5 bases from J, the junction contained 1 base not matched to a gene. The CDR3 contains 15 residues. Germline CDR1 and CDR2: SGHTA and FQGTGA. The variable domain in full, completed from reference TRBV7-3 and TRBJ2-1, reads GAGVSQTPSNKVTEKGKYVELRCDPISGHTALYWYRQSLGQGPEFLIYFQGTGAADDSGLPNDRFFAVRPEGSVSTLKIQRTERGDSAVYLCASSLWTSGNNEQFFGPGTRLTVL.

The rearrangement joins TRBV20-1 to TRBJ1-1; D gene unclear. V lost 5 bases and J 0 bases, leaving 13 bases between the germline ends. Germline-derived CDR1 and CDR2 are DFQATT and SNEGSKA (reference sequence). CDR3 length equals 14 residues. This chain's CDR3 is CSAPLGALNTEAFF. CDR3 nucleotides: TGCAGTGCTCCCCTTGGAGCCTTGAACACTGAAGCTTTCTTT.

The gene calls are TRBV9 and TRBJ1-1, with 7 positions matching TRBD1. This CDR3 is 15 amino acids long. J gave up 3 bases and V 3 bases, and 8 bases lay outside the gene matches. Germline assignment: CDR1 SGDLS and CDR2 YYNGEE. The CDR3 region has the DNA TGTGCCAGCAGCGCACAGGGGTTTCAGGACACTGAAGCTTTCTTT. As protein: CASSAQGFQDTEAFF. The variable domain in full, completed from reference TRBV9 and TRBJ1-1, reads DSGVTQTPKHLITATGQRVTLRCSPRSGDLSVYWYQQSLDQGLQFLIQYYNGEERAKGNILERFSAQQFPDLHSELNLSSLELGDSALYFCASSAQGFQDTEAFFGQGTRLTVV.

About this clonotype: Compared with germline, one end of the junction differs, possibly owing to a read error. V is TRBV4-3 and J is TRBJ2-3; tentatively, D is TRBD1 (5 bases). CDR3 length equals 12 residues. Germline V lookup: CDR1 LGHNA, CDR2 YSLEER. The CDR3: CASSLGADAQYF. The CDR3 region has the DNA TGCGCCAGCAGCTTAGGGGCAGATGCGCAGTATTTT.